This TCR beta chain originates from a study of response to subunit inactivated influenza vaccine. This CDR3 is 15 amino acids long. CDR1 and CDR2 from the germline V gene are DFQATT and SNEGSKA (reference sequence). Trimming shortened V by 6 bases and J by 0 bases, and 16 bases separated the two germline ends. In this sample, this clonotype turned up many times. The antigen is undetermined. Findings and limits, study-wide: Seasonal influenza vaccination, on each occasion, was suggested by the authors to recruit few new T cells.

Via MiXCR, TCRdb re-called the RT-PCR reads, giving one row per CDR3 protein. In the table there are some 800,000 distinct CDR3 sequences, roughly 20% of which are singletons. This chain joins TRBV20-1 and TRBJ2-3; a possible D gene is TRBD2 (6 bases). The material was PBMCs from blood, obtained less than 6 days after vaccination. This clonotype originated in a man aged 45-65 years who received an inactivated influenza vaccine. The CDR3 loop is CSALVHGRSTDTQYF. Here the CDR3 DNA reads TGCAGTGCCCTGGTCCATGGGAGGAGCACAGATACGCAGTATTTT.